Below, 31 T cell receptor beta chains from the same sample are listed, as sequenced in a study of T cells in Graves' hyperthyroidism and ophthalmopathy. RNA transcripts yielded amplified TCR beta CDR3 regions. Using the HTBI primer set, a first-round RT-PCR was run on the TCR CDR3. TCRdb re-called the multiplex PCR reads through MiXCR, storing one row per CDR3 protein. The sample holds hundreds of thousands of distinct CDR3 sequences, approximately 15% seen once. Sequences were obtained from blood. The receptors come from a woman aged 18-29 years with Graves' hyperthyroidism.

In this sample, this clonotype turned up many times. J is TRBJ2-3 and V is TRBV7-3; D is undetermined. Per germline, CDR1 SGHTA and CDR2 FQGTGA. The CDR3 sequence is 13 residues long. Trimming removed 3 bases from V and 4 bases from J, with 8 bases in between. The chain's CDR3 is CASSFGGPDTQYF. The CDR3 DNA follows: TGTGCCAGCAGCTTCGGTGGCCCAGATACGCAGTATTTT.

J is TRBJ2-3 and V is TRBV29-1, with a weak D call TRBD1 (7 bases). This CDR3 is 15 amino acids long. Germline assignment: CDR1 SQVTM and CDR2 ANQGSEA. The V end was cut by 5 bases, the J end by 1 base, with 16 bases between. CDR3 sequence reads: CSVPPSRGGTDTQYF. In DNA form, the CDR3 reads TGCAGCGTTCCGCCCAGCAGGGGGGGCACAGATACGCAGTATTTT.

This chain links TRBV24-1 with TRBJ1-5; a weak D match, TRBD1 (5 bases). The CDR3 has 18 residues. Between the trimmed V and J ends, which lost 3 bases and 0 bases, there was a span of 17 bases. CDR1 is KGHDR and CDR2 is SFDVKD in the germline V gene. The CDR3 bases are TGTGCCACCAGTGATGGGGGTGCAGGCCGAGGTAGCAATCAGCCCCAGCATTTT. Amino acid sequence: CATSDGGAGRGSNQPQHF.

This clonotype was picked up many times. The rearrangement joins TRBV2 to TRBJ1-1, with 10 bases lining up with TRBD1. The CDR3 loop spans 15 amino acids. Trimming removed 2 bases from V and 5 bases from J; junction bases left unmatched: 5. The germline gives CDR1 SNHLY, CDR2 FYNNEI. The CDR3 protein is CASSEIGQGGTEAFF. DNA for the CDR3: TGTGCCAGCAGTGAAATAGGACAGGGGGGAACTGAAGCTTTCTTT.

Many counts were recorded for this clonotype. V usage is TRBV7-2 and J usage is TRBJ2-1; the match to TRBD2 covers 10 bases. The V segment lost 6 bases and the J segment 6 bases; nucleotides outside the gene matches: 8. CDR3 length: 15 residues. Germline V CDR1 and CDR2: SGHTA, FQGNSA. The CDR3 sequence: CASSRPGLASNEQFF. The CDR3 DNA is TGTGCCAGCAGTCGTCCGGGACTAGCGTCCAATGAGCAGTTCTTC.

In DNA, the CDR3 is TGCGCCATCTCAACTAGCGGGAGCCTCAATGAGCAGTTCTTC. This encodes CAISTSGSLNEQFF. This chain links TRBV10-2 with TRBJ2-1; 11 bases align to TRBD2. The CDR3 contains 14 residues. Germline CDR1 WSHSY, CDR2 SAAADI. Trimming took 10 bases from V and 6 from J; bases not matched to a gene: 8.

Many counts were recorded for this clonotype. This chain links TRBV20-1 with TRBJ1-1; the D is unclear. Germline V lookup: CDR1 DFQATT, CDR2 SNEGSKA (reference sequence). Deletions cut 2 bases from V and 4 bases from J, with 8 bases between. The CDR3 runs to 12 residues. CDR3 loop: CSARLSGTEAFF. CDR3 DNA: TGCAGTGCTAGATTGTCGGGCACTGAAGCTTTCTTT.

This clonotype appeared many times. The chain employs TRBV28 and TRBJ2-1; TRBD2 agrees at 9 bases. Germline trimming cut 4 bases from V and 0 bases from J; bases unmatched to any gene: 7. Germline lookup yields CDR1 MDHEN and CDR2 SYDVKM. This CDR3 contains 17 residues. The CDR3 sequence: CASSSWGAGGSYNEQFF. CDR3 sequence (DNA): TGTGCCAGCAGTTCTTGGGGAGCGGGAGGCTCCTACAATGAGCAGTTCTTC. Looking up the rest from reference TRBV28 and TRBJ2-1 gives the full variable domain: DVKVTQSSRYLVKRTGEKVFLECVQDMDHENMFWYRQDPGLGLRLIYFSYDVKMKEKGDIPEGYSVSREKKERFSLILESASTNQTSMYLCASSSWGAGGSYNEQFFGPGTRLTVL.

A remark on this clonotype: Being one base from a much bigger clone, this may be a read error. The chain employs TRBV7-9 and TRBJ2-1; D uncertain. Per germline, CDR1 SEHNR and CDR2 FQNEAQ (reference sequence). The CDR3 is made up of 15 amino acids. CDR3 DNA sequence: TGTGCCAGCAGCCCTGATGCCTGGGCCTTCAATGGGCAGTTCTTC. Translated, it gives CASSPDAWAFNGQFF.

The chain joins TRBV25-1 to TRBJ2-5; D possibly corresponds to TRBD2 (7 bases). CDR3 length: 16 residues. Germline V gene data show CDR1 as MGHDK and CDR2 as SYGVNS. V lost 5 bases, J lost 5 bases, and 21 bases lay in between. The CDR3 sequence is CASSFHEGGRGETQYF. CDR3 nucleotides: TGTGCCAGCAGTTTCCACGAAGGGGGGCGGGGGGAGACCCAGTACTTC. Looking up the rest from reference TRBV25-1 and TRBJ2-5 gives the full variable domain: EADIYQTPRYLVIGTGKKITLECSQTMGHDKMYWYQQDPGMELHLIHYSYGVNSTEKGDLSSESTVSRIRTEHFPLTLESARPSHTSQYLCASSFHEGGRGETQYFGPGTRLLVL.

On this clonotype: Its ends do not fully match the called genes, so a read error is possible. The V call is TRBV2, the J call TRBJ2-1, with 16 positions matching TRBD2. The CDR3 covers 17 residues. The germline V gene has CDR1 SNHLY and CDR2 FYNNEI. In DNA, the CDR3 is TGTGTCAGCAGTGGGACTAGCGGGAGGGTCGCGAAGGGTGAGCAGTTCTTC. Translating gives CVSSGTSGRVAKGEQFF.

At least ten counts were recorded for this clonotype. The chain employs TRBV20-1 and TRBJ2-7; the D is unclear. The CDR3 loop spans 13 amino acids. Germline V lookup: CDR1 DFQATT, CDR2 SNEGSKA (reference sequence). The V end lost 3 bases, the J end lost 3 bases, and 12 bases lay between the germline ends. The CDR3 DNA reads TGCAGTGCTAGTGCACGGCATAACTACGAGCAGTACTTC. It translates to CSASARHNYEQYF.

CDR3 sequence (DNA): TGTGCCAGCAGCTATGACAGGTACAATGAGCAGTTCTTC. Protein sequence: CASSYDRYNEQFF. The genes are TRBV5-6 and TRBJ2-1; weak D call: TRBD1 (6 bases). Germline CDR1 reads SGHDT; CDR2 reads YYEEEE. V gave up 3 bases and J gave up 4 bases, with 8 bases separating them. The CDR3 has 13 residues.

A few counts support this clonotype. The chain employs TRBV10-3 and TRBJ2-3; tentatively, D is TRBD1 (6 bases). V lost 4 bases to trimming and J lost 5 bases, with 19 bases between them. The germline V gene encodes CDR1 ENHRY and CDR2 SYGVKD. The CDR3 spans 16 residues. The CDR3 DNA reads TGTGCCATCAGTGGGACCTTACTTGAAGGGGGAGATACGCAGTATTTT. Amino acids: CAISGTLLEGGDTQYF.

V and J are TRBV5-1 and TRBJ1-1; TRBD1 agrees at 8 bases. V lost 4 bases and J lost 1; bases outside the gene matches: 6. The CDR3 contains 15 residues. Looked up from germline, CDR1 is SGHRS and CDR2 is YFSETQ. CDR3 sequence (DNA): TGCGCCAGCAGCGAGACAGGGGCGGGGAACACTGAAGCTTTCTTT. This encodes CASSETGAGNTEAFF.

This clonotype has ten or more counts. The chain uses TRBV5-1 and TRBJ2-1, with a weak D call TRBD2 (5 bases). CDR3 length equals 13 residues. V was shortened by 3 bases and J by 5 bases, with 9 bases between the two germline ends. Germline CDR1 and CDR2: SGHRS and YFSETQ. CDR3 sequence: CASSWGVNNEQFF. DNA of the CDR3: TGCGCCAGCAGCTGGGGAGTTAACAATGAGCAGTTCTTC.

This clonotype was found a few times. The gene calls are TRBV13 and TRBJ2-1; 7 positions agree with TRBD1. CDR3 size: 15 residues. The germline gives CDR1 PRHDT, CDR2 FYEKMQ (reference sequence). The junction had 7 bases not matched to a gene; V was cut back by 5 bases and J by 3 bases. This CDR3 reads CASSRTGEVYNEQFF. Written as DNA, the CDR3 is TGTGCCAGCAGCCGAACAGGGGAAGTCTACAATGAGCAGTTCTTC.

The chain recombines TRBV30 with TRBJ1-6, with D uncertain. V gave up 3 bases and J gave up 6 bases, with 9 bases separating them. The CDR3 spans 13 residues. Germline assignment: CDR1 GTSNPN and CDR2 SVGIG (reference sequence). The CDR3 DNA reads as TGTGCCTGGAGCGGGCAGCCTAATTCACCCCTCCACTTT. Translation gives CAWSGQPNSPLHF.

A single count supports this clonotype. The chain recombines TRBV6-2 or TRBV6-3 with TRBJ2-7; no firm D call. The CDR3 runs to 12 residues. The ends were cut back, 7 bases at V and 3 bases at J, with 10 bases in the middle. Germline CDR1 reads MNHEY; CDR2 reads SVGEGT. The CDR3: CASISSVYEQYF. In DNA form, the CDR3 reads TGTGCCAGCATATCGTCGGTCTACGAGCAGTACTTC.

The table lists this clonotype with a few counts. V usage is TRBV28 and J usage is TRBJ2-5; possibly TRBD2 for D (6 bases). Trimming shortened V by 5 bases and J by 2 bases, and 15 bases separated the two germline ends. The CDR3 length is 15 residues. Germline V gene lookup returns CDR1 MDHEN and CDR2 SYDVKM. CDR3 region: CASSLGLEPQETQYF. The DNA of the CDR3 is TGTGCCAGCAGTCTGGGACTGGAACCACAAGAGACCCAGTACTTC.

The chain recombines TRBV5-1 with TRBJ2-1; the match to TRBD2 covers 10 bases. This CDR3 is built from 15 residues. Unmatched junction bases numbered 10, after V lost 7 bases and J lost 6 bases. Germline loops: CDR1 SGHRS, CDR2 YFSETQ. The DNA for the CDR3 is TGCGCCAGCCGCCGAAGCGGGAGGGAACGCAATGAGCAGTTCTTC. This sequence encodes CASRRSGRERNEQFF.

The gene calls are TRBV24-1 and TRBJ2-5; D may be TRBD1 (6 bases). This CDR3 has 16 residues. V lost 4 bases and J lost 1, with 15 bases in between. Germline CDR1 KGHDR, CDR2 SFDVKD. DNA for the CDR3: TGTGCCACCAGTGACAAGACAGGCGCCTTCCAAGAGACCCAGTACTTC. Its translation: CATSDKTGAFQETQYF.

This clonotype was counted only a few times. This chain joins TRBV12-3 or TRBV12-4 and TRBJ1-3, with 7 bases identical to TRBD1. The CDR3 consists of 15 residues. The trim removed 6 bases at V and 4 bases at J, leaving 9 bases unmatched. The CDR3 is CASSPTRGLGNTIYF. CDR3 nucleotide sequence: TGTGCCAGCAGCCCCACGAGGGGGCTCGGAAACACCATATATTTT.

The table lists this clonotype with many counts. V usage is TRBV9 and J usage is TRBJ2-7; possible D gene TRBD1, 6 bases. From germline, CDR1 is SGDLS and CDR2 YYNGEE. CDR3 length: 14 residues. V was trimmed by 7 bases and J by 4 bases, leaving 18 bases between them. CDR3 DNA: TGTGCCAGCCAGACCGTCCCAGGGGATTACGAGCAGTACTTC. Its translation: CASQTVPGDYEQYF.

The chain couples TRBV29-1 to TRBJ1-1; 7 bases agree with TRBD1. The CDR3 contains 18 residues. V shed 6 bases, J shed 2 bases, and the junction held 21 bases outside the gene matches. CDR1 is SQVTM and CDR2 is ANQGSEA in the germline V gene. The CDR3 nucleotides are TGCAGCGTCCAAAGGCTCGTAATAGGACAGGCGGATAACACTGAAGCTTTCTTT. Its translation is CSVQRLVIGQADNTEAFF.

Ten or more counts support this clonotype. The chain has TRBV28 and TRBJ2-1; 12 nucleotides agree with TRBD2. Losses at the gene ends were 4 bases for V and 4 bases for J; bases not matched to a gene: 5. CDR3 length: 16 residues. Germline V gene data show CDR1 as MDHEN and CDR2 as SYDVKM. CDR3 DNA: TGTGCCAGCAGTTGGGCTAGCGGGAGGGATTACAATGAGCAGTTCTTC. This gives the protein CASSWASGRDYNEQFF.

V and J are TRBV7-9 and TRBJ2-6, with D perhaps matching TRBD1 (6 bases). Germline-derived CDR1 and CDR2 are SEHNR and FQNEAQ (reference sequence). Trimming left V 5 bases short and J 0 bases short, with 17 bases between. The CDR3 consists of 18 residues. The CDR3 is CASSPGYRQASGANVLTF. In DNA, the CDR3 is TGTGCCAGCAGCCCCGGTTATAGACAGGCCTCTGGGGCCAACGTCCTGACTTTC.

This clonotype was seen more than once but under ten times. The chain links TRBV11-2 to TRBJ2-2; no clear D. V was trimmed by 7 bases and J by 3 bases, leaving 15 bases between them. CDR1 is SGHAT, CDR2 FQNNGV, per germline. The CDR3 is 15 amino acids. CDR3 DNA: TGTGCCAGCAACTGGCCCCGCAGATACACCGGGGAGCTGTTTTTT. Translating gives CASNWPRRYTGELFF.

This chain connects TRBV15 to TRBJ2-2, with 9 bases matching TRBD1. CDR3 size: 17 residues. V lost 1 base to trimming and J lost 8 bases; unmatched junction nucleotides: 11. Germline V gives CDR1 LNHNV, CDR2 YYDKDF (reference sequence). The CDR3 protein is CATSRGPGQGPTGELFF. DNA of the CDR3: TGTGCCACCAGCAGAGGTCCGGGACAGGGTCCGACGGGGGAGCTGTTTTTT.

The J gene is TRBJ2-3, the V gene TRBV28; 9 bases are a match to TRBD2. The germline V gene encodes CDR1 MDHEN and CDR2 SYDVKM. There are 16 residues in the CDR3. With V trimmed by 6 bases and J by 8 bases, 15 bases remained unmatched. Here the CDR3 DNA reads TGTGCCAGCAGGCCCATAGCGGGAGTTATCGAGGGTACGCAGTATTTT. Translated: CASRPIAGVIEGTQYF. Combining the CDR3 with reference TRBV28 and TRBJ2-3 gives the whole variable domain DVKVTQSSRYLVKRTGEKVFLECVQDMDHENMFWYRQDPGLGLRLIYFSYDVKMKEKGDIPEGYSVSREKKERFSLILESASTNQTSMYLCASRPIAGVIEGTQYFGPGTRLTVL.

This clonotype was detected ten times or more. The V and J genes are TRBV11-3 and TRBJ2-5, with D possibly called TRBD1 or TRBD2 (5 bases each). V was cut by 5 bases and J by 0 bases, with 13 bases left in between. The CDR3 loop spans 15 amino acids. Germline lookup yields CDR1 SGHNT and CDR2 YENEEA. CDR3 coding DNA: TGTGCCAGCAGCCGAGGTACGGGACACCAAGAGACCCAGTACTTC. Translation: CASSRGTGHQETQYF.